Reported below is one T cell receptor beta chain. Those who participated ranged in age from roughly 18 to 90 years and resided in about 24 US areas. Membership in each cohort depended on participant-reported clinical history. People in the exposed group encountered a COVID-19 case within 2 weeks before entering the study. Some clones are missing from TCRdb's copy, which holds only in-frame ones; the method was immunoSEQ multiplex PCR. This repertoire shows about 270,000 clones, 85% to 95% found once; its top ten account for 2.8%. This record comes from a study of blood T cell repertoires in COVID-19. Study at large: There were acute and convalescent COVID-19 samples, and they came from the United States, Italy and Spain.

With V trimmed by 3 bases and J by 5 bases, 9 bases remained unmatched. The CDR3 sequence is 16 residues long. Germline V gene lookup returns CDR1 SGDLS and CDR2 YYNGEE. This receptor was identified in a man aged 40-49 years who had been exposed to COVID-19. Material for sequencing was PBMCs or T cells enriched from blood (not recorded which). This chain connects TRBV9 to TRBJ1-4; 8 nucleotides match TRBD1. This CDR3 reads CASSDSGQGTNEKLFF. In DNA form, the CDR3 reads TGTGCCAGCAGCGATTCTGGACAGGGAACAAATGAAAAACTGTTTTTT.